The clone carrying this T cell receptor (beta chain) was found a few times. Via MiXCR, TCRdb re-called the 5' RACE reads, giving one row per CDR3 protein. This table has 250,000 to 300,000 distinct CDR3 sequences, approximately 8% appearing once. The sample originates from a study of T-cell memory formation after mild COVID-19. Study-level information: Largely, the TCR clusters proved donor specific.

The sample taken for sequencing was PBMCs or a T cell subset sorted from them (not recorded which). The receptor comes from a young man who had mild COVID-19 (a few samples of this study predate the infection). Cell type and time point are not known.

CDR3 in amino acids: CASSLSGGGGYTF. The CDR3 DNA follows: TGTGCCAGCAGCTTATCGGGGGGTGGTGGCTACACCTTC. The chain is built from TRBV7-3 and TRBJ1-2; D perhaps matches TRBD1 (5 bases). Germline values: CDR1 SGHTA, CDR2 FQGTGA. CDR3 length: 13 amino acids. V dropped 2 bases and J dropped 7 bases, with 11 bases sitting between them.